The next 15 T cell receptor beta chains were all read from a single sample in a study of blood T cell repertoires in COVID-19. Sequenced by immunoSEQ multiplex PCR; TCRdb stores in-frame clones only, minus some. The sample has a few hundred thousand clones, approximately 90% seen once. Sequencing used peripheral blood. The origin of the receptors is a woman aged 45 to 65 who had recovered from COVID-19.

This clone was seen only once. The J gene is TRBJ1-2, the V gene TRBV5-4; 7 bases align to TRBD1. Germline lookup yields CDR1 SGHNT and CDR2 YYREEE (reference sequence). Trimming cost V 4 bases and J 2 bases; bases outside gene matches: 8. This CDR3 is 15 amino acids long. The CDR3 nucleotides are TGTGCCAGCAGCCGAAGGGGGCCCGAGAACTATGGCTACACCTTC. It codes for CASSRRGPENYGYTF.

This clone was found once. This chain links TRBV18 with TRBJ1-1; D is possibly TRBD1 (6 bases). Germline V gene lookup returns CDR1 KGHSH and CDR2 LQKENI. V was trimmed by 0 bases and J by 0 bases, leaving 11 bases between them. The CDR3 length is 16 residues. The chain's CDR3 is CASSPPGQRMNTEAFF. CDR3 nucleotides: TGTGCCAGCTCACCACCCGGACAGCGAATGAACACTGAAGCTTTCTTT. Supplemented by reference TRBV18 and TRBJ1-1, the full variable domain reads NAGVMQNPRHLVRRRGQEARLRCSPMKGHSHVYWYRQLPEEGLKFMVYLQKENIIDESGMPKERFSAEFPKEGPSILRIQQVVRGDSAAYFCASSPPGQRMNTEAFFGQGTRLTVV.

The V call is TRBV9, the J call TRBJ1-3; tentative D call: TRBD1 (6 bases). Germline values: CDR1 SGDLS, CDR2 YYNGEE. V dropped 3 bases and J dropped 4 bases, with 17 bases sitting between them. The CDR3 is 16 residues long. The CDR3 loop is CASSGTSGTRGNTIYF. CDR3 nucleotides: TGTGCCAGCAGCGGAACCTCCGGGACAAGGGGAAACACCATATATTTT.

The chain couples TRBV6-1 to TRBJ1-1; TRBD1 aligns across 10 bases. The length of the CDR3 is 16 residues. V dropped 0 bases and J dropped 0; count of bases not matched to a gene: 1. Per the germline V gene, CDR1 is MNHNS and CDR2 is SASEGT. CDR3 loop: CASSEATGGLNTEAFF. The CDR3 region has the DNA TGTGCCAGCAGTGAAGCGACAGGGGGCCTGAACACTGAAGCTTTCTTT.

In DNA, the CDR3 is TGTGCCAGCAGCTTAGGGGGACAGGGTTACGAGCAGTACTTC. Translated, it gives CASSLGGQGYEQYF. J is TRBJ2-7 and V is TRBV7-8; 9 bases are a match to TRBD1. The germline gives CDR1 SGHVS, CDR2 FQNEAQ. The CDR3 covers 14 residues. V shed 1 base and J 4 bases; nucleotides not matched to a gene: 2.

The chain uses TRBV4-1 and TRBJ1-3, with no clear D. From germline, CDR1 is MGHRA and CDR2 YSYEKL. The CDR3 length is 13 residues. The V and J ends lost 3 bases and 4 bases respectively, with 7 bases between them. CDR3 in amino acids: CASSQTTGNTIYF. CDR3 sequence (DNA): TGCGCCAGCAGCCAGACAACAGGAAACACCATATATTTT.

The chain has TRBV15 and TRBJ1-5, with TRBD1 matching over 11 bases. Trimming removed 3 bases from V and 7 bases from J; junction bases left unmatched: 2. This CDR3 is built from 14 residues. Germline-derived CDR1 and CDR2 are LNHNV and YYDKDF (reference sequence). The CDR3 loop is CATSRGDRGQPQHF. The CDR3 DNA reads as TGTGCCACCAGCAGGGGGGACAGGGGGCAGCCCCAGCATTTT.

The gene calls are TRBV28 and TRBJ1-5; no definite D call. Germline V gives CDR1 MDHEN, CDR2 SYDVKM. The CDR3 contains 13 residues. V was trimmed by 1 base and J by 5 bases, leaving 6 bases between them. The CDR3 region is CASSLLQYQPQHF. In nucleotides, the CDR3 is TGTGCCAGCAGTTTATTACAGTATCAGCCCCAGCATTTT.

The count of this clone is one. The chain uses TRBV6-5 and TRBJ2-5; 7 nucleotides align to TRBD1. With V trimmed by 4 bases and J by 10 bases, 6 bases remained unmatched. Germline V CDR1 and CDR2: MNHEY, SVGAGI. CDR3 length: 12 residues. The CDR3 protein is CASSLDRDNQYF. DNA of the CDR3: TGTGCCAGCAGTTTAGACAGGGATAACCAGTACTTC.

The chain is built from TRBV7-9 and TRBJ2-6; 11 bases fit TRBD1. The ends lost 7 bases at V and 4 bases at J; junction bases unmatched: 12. The CDR3 consists of 18 residues. Per the germline V gene, CDR1 is SEHNR and CDR2 is FQNEAQ (reference sequence). The CDR3 DNA follows: TGTGCCAGCATCCCCCCGGGACAGGGGGTCTCCGGGGCCAACGTCCTGACTTTC. It is translated as CASIPPGQGVSGANVLTF.

The chain recombines TRBV4-1 with TRBJ2-1, with 7 positions matching TRBD2. V was clipped by 4 bases and J by 2 bases; unmatched bases: 5. This CDR3 contains 15 residues. The germline V gene encodes CDR1 MGHRA and CDR2 YSYEKL. CDR3 sequence: CASSRESGAYNEQFF. The CDR3 DNA reads TGCGCCAGCAGCCGAGAGAGCGGGGCCTACAATGAGCAGTTCTTC.

This sequence joins TRBV6-5 and TRBJ1-2, with 7 bases fitting TRBD1. The CDR3 spans 15 residues. Germline V gene lookup returns CDR1 MNHEY and CDR2 SVGAGI. The V gene end was trimmed by 4 bases and the J gene end by 2 bases; junction bases not matched to a gene: 7. The CDR3 DNA follows: TGTGCCAGCAGTTCGCGGGGCAGGGGGAACTATGGCTACACCTTC. This codes for CASSSRGRGNYGYTF.

The chain links TRBV15 to TRBJ2-1, with 12 bases fitting TRBD2. The V and J ends lost 5 bases and 6 bases, in that order; junction bases with no gene match: 20. This CDR3 region has 20 residues. CDR1 and CDR2 (germline): LNHNV, YYDKDF (reference sequence). This CDR3 is CATSEPGGTSGWGGSNEQFF. The CDR3 DNA reads as TGTGCCACCAGCGAACCCGGAGGGACTAGCGGGTGGGGGGGGTCCAATGAGCAGTTCTTC.

This clone has a single count. The chain recombines TRBV29-1 with TRBJ2-2; no reliable D call. V was shortened by 7 bases and J by 4 bases, with 4 bases between the two germline ends. Germline V gene lookup returns CDR1 SQVTM and CDR2 ANQGSEA. The CDR3 contains 10 residues. The CDR3 nucleotides are TGCAGCGCCCTCACCGGGGAGCTGTTTTTT. Translated: CSALTGELFF.

The gene calls are TRBV7-3 and TRBJ2-7; a possible D gene is TRBD1 (5 bases). CDR1 is SGHTA, CDR2 FQGTGA, per germline. V dropped 4 bases and J dropped 4 bases, with 11 bases sitting between them. The CDR3 runs 13 residues. The DNA of the CDR3 is TGTGCCAGCAGCTGGGGCAGGACGTACGAGCAGTACTTC. This gives the protein CASSWGRTYEQYF.